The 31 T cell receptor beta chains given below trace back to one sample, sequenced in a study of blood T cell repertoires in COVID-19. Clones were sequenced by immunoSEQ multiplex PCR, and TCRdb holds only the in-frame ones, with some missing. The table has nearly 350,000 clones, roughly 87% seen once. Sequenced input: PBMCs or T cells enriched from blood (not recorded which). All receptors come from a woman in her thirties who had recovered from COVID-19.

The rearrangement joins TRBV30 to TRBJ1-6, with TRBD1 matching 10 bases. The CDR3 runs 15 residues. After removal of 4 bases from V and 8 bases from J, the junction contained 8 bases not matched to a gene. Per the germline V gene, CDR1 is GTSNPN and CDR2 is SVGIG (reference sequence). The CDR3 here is CAWTLFGTGDSPLHF. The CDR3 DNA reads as TGTGCCTGGACTCTTTTTGGGACAGGGGATTCACCCCTCCACTTT.

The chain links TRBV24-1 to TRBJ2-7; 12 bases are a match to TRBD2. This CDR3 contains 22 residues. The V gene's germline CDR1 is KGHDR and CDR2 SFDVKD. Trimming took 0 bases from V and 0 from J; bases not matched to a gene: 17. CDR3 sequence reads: CATSDLHLNTSGGPVSSYEQYF. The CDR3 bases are TGTGCCACCAGTGATTTGCATCTTAACACTAGCGGGGGGCCCGTAAGCTCCTACGAGCAGTACTTC.

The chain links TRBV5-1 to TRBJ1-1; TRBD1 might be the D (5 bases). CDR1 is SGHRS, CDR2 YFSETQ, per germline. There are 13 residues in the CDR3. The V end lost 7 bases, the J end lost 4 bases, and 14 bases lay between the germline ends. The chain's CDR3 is CASGAGRSTEAFF. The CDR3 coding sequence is TGCGCCAGCGGGGCCGGAAGAAGCACTGAAGCTTTCTTT.

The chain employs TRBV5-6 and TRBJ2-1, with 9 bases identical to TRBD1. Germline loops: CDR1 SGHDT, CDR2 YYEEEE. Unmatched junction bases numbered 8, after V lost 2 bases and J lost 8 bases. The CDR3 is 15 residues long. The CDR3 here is CASSFREQGADEQFF. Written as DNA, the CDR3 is TGTGCCAGCAGCTTTCGCGAACAGGGGGCGGATGAGCAGTTCTTC.

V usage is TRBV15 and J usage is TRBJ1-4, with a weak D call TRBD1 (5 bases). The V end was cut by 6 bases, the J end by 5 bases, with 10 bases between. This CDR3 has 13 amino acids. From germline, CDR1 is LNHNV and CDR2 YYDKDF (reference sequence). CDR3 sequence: CATRPAGNEKLFF. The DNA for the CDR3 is TGTGCCACCAGACCCGCAGGGAATGAAAAACTGTTTTTT.

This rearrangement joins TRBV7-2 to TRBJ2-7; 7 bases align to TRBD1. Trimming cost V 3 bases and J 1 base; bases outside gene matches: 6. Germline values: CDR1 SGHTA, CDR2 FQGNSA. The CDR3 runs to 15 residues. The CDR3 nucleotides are TGTGCCAGCAGCTTTGCCGGGACAGAATCCTACGAGCAGTACTTC. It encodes CASSFAGTESYEQYF. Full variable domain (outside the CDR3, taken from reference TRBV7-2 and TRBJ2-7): GAGVSQSPSNKVTEKGKDVELRCDPISGHTALYWYRQSLGQGLEFLIYFQGNSAPDKSGLPSDRFSAERTGGSVSTLTIQRTQQEDSAVYLCASSFAGTESYEQYFGPGTRLTVT.

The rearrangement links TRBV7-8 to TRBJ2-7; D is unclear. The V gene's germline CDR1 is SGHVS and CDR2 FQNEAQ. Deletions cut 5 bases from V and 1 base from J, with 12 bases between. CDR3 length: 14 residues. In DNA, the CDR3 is TGTGCCAGCAGCCCTCGCGCCTTATCCTACGAGCAGTACTTC. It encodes CASSPRALSYEQYF.

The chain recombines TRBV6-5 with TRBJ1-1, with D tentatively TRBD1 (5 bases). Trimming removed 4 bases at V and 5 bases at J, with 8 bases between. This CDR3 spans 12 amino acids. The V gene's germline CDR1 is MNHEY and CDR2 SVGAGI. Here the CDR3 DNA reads TGTGCCAGCAGTTTAAGGGGAACTGAAGCTTTCTTT. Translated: CASSLRGTEAFF.

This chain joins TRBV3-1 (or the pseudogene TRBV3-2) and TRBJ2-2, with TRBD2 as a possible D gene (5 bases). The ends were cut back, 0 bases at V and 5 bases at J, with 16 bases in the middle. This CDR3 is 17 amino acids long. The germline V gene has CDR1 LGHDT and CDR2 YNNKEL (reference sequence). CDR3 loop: CASSQERRLARTGELFF. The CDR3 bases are TGTGCCAGCAGCCAAGAAAGGCGTCTAGCACGAACCGGGGAGCTGTTTTTT.

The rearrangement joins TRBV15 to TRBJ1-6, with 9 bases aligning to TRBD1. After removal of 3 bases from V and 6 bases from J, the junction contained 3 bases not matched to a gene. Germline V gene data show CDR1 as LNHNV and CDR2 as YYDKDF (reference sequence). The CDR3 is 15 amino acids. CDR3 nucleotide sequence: TGTGCCACCAGCAGGGGACAGGGCAGTAATTCACCCCTCCACTTT. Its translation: CATSRGQGSNSPLHF.

The CDR3 loop is CASSPLGDRRRGYTF. The CDR3 DNA reads as TGCGCCAGCAGCCCGCTAGGGGACAGACGTCGGGGCTACACCTTC. The V and J genes are TRBV4-1 and TRBJ1-2; 7 nucleotides agree with TRBD1. Trimming removed 4 bases from V and 8 bases from J; junction bases left unmatched: 13. Germline V gene sequence: CDR1 MGHRA, CDR2 YSYEKL. The CDR3 is 15 amino acids.

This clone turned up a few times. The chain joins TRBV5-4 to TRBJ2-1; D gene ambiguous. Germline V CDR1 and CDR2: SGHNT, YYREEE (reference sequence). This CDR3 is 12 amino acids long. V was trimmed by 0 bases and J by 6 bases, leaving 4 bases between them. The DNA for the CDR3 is TGTGCCAGCAGCTTGGACTCCAATGAGCAGTTCTTC. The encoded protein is CASSLDSNEQFF.

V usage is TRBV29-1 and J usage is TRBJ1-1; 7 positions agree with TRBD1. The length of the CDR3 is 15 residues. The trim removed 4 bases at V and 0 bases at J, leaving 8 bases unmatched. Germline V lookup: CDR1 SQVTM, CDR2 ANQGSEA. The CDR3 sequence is CSVGGQNNMNTEAFF. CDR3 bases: TGCAGCGTTGGGGGACAGAACAATATGAACACTGAAGCTTTCTTT.

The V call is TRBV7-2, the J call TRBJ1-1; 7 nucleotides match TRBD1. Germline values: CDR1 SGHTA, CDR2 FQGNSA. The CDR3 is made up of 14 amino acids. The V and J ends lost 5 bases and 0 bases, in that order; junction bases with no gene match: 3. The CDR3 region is CASSLGQMNTEAFF. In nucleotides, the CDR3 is TGTGCCAGCAGCCTGGGACAGATGAACACTGAAGCTTTCTTT.

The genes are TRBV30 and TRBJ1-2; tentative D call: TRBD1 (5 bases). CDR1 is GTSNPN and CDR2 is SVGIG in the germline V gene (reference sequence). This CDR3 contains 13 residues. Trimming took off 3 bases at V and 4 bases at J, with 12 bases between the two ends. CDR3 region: CAWRSAGGYGYTF. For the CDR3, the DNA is TGTGCCTGGAGGTCCGCCGGGGGCTATGGCTACACCTTC.

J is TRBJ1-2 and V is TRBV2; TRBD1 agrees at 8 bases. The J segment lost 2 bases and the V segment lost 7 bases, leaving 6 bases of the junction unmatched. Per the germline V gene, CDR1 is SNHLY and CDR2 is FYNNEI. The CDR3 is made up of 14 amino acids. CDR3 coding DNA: TGTGCCAGCAAGGGACAGGCGGGAAACTATGGCTACACCTTC. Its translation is CASKGQAGNYGYTF.

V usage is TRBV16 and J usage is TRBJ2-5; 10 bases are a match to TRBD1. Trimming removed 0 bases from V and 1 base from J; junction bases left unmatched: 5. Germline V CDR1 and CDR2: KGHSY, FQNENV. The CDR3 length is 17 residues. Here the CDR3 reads CASSQSRDRGAQETQYF. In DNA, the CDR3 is TGTGCCAGCAGCCAATCCCGGGACAGGGGAGCCCAAGAGACCCAGTACTTC.

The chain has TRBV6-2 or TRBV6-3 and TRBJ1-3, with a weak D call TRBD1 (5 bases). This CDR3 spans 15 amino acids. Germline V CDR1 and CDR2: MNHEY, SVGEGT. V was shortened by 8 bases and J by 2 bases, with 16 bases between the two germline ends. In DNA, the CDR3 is TGTGCCAGCGGCCCCTCGCTGGGGCCTGGAAACACCATATATTTT. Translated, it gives CASGPSLGPGNTIYF.

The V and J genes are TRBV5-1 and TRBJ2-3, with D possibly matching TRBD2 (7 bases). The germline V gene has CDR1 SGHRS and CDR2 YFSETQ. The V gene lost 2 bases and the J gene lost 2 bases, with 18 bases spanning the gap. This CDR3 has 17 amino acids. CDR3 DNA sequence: TGCGCCAGCAGCTTCTCGGGGGGCTGGGGAGACACAGATACGCAGTATTTT. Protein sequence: CASSFSGGWGDTDTQYF.

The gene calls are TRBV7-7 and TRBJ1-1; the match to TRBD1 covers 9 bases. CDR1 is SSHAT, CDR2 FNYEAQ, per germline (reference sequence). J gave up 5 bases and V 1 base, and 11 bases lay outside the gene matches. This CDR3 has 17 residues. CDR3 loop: CASSLEITHRGRTEAFF. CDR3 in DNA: TGTGCCAGCAGCTTAGAGATCACGCACAGGGGGCGGACTGAAGCTTTCTTT.

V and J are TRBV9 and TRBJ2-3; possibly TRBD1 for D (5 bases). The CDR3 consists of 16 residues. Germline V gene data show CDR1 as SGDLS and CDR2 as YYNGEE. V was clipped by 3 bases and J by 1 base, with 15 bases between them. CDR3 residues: CASSDTGRVGTDTQYF. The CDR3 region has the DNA TGTGCCAGCAGCGACACGGGCAGGGTGGGCACAGATACGCAGTATTTT.

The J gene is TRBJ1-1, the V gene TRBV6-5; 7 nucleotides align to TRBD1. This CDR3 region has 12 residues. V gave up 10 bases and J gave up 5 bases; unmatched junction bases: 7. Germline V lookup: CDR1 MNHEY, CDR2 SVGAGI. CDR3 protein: CANSQGGTEAFF. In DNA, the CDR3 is TGTGCCAACAGCCAGGGGGGAACTGAAGCTTTCTTT.

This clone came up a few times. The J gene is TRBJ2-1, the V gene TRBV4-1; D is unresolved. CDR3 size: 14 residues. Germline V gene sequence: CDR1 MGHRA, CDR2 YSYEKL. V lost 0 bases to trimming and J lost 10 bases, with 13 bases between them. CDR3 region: CASSQDGSRREQFF. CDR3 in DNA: TGCGCCAGCAGCCAAGACGGGTCACGTAGGGAGCAGTTCTTC.

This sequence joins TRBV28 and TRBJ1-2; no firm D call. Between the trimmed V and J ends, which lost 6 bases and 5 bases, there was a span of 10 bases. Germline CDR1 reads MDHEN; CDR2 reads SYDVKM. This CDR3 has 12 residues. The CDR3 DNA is TGTGCCAGCAGCCTTGAGGGATATGGCTACACCTTC. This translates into CASSLEGYGYTF.

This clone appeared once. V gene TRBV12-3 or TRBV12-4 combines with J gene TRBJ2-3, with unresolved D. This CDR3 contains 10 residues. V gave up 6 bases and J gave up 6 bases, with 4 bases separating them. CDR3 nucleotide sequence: TGTGCCAGCAGACTCGATACGCAGTATTTT. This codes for CASRLDTQYF.

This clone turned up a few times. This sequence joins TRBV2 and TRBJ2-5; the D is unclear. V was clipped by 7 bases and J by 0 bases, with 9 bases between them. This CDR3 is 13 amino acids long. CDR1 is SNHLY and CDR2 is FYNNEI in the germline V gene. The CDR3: CASIYSYQETQYF. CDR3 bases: TGTGCCAGCATCTACAGTTACCAAGAGACCCAGTACTTC.

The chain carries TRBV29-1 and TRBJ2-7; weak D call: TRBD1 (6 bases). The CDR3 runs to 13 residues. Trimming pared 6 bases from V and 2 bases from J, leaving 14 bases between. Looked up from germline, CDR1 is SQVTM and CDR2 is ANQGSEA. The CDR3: CSVPGSGAYEQYF. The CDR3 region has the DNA TGCAGCGTCCCCGGCTCAGGGGCCTACGAGCAGTACTTC.

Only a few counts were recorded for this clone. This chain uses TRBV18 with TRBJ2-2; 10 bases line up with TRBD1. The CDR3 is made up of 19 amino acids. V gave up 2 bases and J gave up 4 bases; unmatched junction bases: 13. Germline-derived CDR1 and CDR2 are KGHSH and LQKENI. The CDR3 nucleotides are TGTGCCAGCTCACCAGTAGCGGACAGGGGGGGACGAGGCACCGGGGAGCTGTTTTTT. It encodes CASSPVADRGGRGTGELFF.

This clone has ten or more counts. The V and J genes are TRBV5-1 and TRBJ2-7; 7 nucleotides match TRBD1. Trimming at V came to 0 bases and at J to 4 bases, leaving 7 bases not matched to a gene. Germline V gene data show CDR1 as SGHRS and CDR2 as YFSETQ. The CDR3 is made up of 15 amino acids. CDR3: CASSLGQGNGYEQYF. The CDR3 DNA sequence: TGCGCCAGCAGCTTGGGACAGGGTAATGGGTACGAGCAGTACTTC.

Here the CDR3 reads CASSEGTGEGNQPQHF. The CDR3 DNA reads as TGTGCCAGCAGCGAAGGGACAGGGGAAGGCAATCAGCCCCAGCATTTT. This chain connects TRBV7-8 to TRBJ1-5; 10 bases match TRBD1. Looked up from germline, CDR1 is SGHVS and CDR2 is FQNEAQ. The V segment lost 5 bases and the J segment 2 bases; nucleotides outside the gene matches: 6. This CDR3 has 16 amino acids.

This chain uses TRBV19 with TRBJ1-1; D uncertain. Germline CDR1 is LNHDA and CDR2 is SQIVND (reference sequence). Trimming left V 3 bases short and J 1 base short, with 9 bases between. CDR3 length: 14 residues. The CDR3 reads CASSIGLGNTEAFF. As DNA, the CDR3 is TGTGCCAGTAGTATTGGGCTCGGGAACACTGAAGCTTTCTTT.